One and the same sample provided the 15 T cell receptor beta chains below, sequenced in a study of T cell responses to AZD1222 COVID-19 vaccine. Assay used: immunoSEQ multiplex PCR; TCRdb lists only in-frame clones, some missing. Here the sample spans under 200,000 clones, over 75% being singletons. Sequenced material: peripheral blood, taken on day 0 of AZD1222 vaccination. These receptors were obtained from an adult in good health.

This chain links TRBV18 with TRBJ1-5; no firm D call. V was shortened by 6 bases and J by 7 bases, with 22 bases between the two germline ends. The CDR3 runs 16 residues. Germline loops: CDR1 KGHSH, CDR2 LQKENI. CDR3 loop: CASSEDPPQRAQPQHF. CDR3 in DNA: TGTGCCAGCTCCGAAGACCCCCCCCAACGGGCCCAGCCCCAGCATTTT.

This rearrangement joins TRBV28 to TRBJ1-2; D possibly corresponds to TRBD1 (5 bases). This CDR3 is 14 amino acids long. V shed 5 bases and J shed 4 bases, with 14 bases lying between them. The germline gives CDR1 MDHEN, CDR2 SYDVKM. The CDR3: CASSLFGATYGYTF. CDR3 nucleotides: TGTGCCAGCAGTCTATTCGGGGCTACCTATGGCTACACCTTC.

The rearrangement uses TRBV11-2 and TRBJ1-2; D is ambiguous. V lost 5 bases and J 7 bases, leaving 17 bases between the germline ends. The CDR3 totals 14 residues. Germline V gene lookup returns CDR1 SGHAT and CDR2 FQNNGV. CDR3 protein: CASSRDRVGPGYTF. The CDR3 bases are TGTGCCAGCAGCCGAGATAGGGTAGGGCCTGGCTACACCTTC.

V gene TRBV12-5 combines with J gene TRBJ1-1, with a possible D match to TRBD1 (5 bases). Trimming shortened V by 3 bases and J by 1 base, and 12 bases separated the two germline ends. The CDR3 covers 15 residues. Germline V gene lookup returns CDR1 LGHNT and CDR2 FRNRAP. The DNA for the CDR3 is TGTGCTAGTGGTTTAGGGCGCGGGGGGAACACTGAAGCTTTCTTT. It yields the protein CASGLGRGGNTEAFF. Full variable domain (missing parts from reference TRBV12-5 and TRBJ1-1): DARVTQTPRHKVTEMGQEVTMRCQPILGHNTVFWYRQTMMQGLELLAYFRNRAPLDDSGMPKDRFSAEMPDATLATLKIQPSEPRDSAVYFCASGLGRGGNTEAFFGQGTRLTVV.

This rearrangement joins TRBV6-5 to TRBJ2-7; TRBD1 or TRBD2 may be the D gene (6 bases each). V lost 5 bases and J 1 base, leaving 15 bases between the germline ends. The V gene's germline CDR1 is MNHEY and CDR2 SVGAGI. The CDR3 extends over 15 amino acids. The CDR3 sequence is CASSPQGGISYEQYF. CDR3 bases: TGTGCCAGCAGTCCTCAAGGGGGGATATCCTACGAGCAGTACTTC.

This clone occurred once. Here the CDR3 DNA reads TGCAGTGCGAGGGCAGGGGCTGAAGCTTTCTTT. It codes for CSARAGAEAFF. This rearrangement joins TRBV20-1 to TRBJ1-1, with D perhaps TRBD1 (6 bases). The CDR3 totals 11 residues. V lost 6 bases and J 6 bases, leaving 11 bases between the germline ends. Germline V CDR1 and CDR2: DFQATT, SNEGSKA (reference sequence).

The chain recombines TRBV19 with TRBJ1-2; D is perhaps TRBD1 (5 bases). CDR3 length: 14 amino acids. The germline V and J ends were trimmed by 7 bases and 6 bases, with 18 bases remaining between them. Germline V CDR1 and CDR2: LNHDA, SQIVND (reference sequence). CDR3: CASNPGQRLNGYTF. DNA of the CDR3: TGTGCCAGTAACCCAGGACAACGTCTTAATGGCTACACCTTC.

CDR3 nucleotides: TGTGCCAGCAAGCTGGGCAGGGTAAGATATGGCTACACCTTC. It codes for CASKLGRVRYGYTF. The rearrangement links TRBV28 to TRBJ1-2; tentative D call: TRBD1 (5 bases). Germline-derived CDR1 and CDR2 are MDHEN and SYDVKM. Trimming removed 7 bases at V and 5 bases at J, with 17 bases between. CDR3 length equals 14 residues.

The chain has TRBV7-2 and TRBJ1-5; TRBD1 matches at 7 bases. The length of the CDR3 is 16 residues. Looked up from germline, CDR1 is SGHTA and CDR2 is FQGNSA. J gave up 7 bases and V 1 base, and 10 bases lay outside the gene matches. The DNA for the CDR3 is TGTGCCAGCAGCTTAGGAAACTCAGGGGGAGGCCAGCCCCAGCATTTT. This encodes CASSLGNSGGGQPQHF.

This clone was counted a single time. This chain uses TRBV4-1 with TRBJ1-2; TRBD1 matches at 9 bases. In germline, CDR1 is MGHRA, CDR2 YSYEKL. The CDR3 has 14 residues. V was clipped by 1 base and J by 8 bases; unmatched bases: 5. DNA of the CDR3: TGCGCCAGCAGCCAAGGGGGACAGGGCGGAGGCTACACCTTC. Translation gives CASSQGGQGGGYTF.

This clone came up once. The chain carries TRBV5-4 and TRBJ2-3, with TRBD2 matching over 11 bases. V trimming: 4 bases; J trimming: 5 bases; junction bases outside the gene matches: 9. The CDR3 extends over 16 amino acids. CDR1 and CDR2 from the germline V gene are SGHNT and YYREEE (reference sequence). The CDR3 reads CASSPLTSGAGDTQYF. CDR3 nucleotides: TGTGCCAGCAGCCCCCTGACTAGCGGGGCGGGAGATACGCAGTATTTT. The full variable domain, completed using reference TRBV5-4 and TRBJ2-3, is ETGVTQSPTHLIKTRGQQVTLRCSSQSGHNTVSWYQQALGQGPQFIFQYYREEENGRGNFPPRFSGLQFPNYSSELNVNALELDDSALYLCASSPLTSGAGDTQYFGPGTRLTVL.

CDR3 region: CATSDPGGGRETQYF. The CDR3 region has the DNA TGTGCCACCAGTGACCCGGGGGGGGGTCGGGAGACCCAGTACTTC. The V gene is TRBV24-1, the J gene TRBJ2-5, with 8 bases identical to TRBD2. The germline gives CDR1 KGHDR, CDR2 SFDVKD. J lost 5 bases, V lost 4 bases, and 8 bases had no gene match. The CDR3 covers 15 residues.

The CDR3 DNA sequence: TGTGCCAGCAGTACGGACAGGGCCCGCTACGAGCAGTACTTC. Protein product: CASSTDRARYEQYF. The V gene is TRBV21-1, the J gene TRBJ2-7; the table's D gene call, TRBD1, was not cross checked with the DNA. TRBV21-1 is reported as a pseudogene. The CDR3 is 14 amino acids.

This chain links TRBV28 with TRBJ1-5; the D is unclear. The V gene lost 2 bases and the J gene lost 0 bases, with 8 bases spanning the gap. Germline V gene sequence: CDR1 MDHEN, CDR2 SYDVKM. CDR3 length: 15 residues. The CDR3 is CASSLVGNSNQPQHF. The CDR3 DNA follows: TGTGCCAGCAGTTTAGTGGGGAATAGCAATCAGCCCCAGCATTTT.

The J gene is TRBJ2-1, the V gene TRBV11-3; TRBD2 is a possible D gene (6 bases). V lost 1 base and J 7 bases, leaving 20 bases between the germline ends. The CDR3 has 17 amino acids. CDR1 SGHNT and CDR2 YENEEA come from the germline V gene. CDR3 region: CASSLGQSGPRGNEQFF. CDR3 sequence (DNA): TGTGCCAGCAGCTTAGGGCAGAGCGGGCCCCGCGGGAATGAGCAGTTCTTC.